The rows below give T cell receptor beta chains drawn from one sample of a study of human CD8 memory T cell subsets. TCRdb reprocessed the 5' RACE reads; each CDR3 protein has one entry and no DNA is given. The sample has about 4,900 distinct CDR3 sequences. The sample was CD8+ effector memory T cells (TEM) sorted from PBMCs. These receptors were collected from a human donor in good health. Each CDR3 is given with its conserved first and last residue. Each record gives: V gene, J gene, clone size, CDR3 protein. Only some rows state a clone size, as once, few, many or a class for expanded clones.

>TRBV20-1|TRBJ1-1|medium-sized
CSARADSRVTEAFF
>TRBV27|TRBJ2-2|-
CASSLSGLGTGELFF
>TRBV4-3|TRBJ2-1|-
CASSQGLADYNEQFF
>TRBV6-2/TRBV6-3|TRBJ1-1|medium-sized
CASSYRATGGAFF
>TRBV4-3|TRBJ2-7|medium-sized
CASSQDLGEAYEQYF
>TRBV5-1|TRBJ1-1|medium-sized
CASRETGGETEAFF
>TRBV30|TRBJ2-2|-
CATTQGGSESGELFF
>TRBV2|TRBJ2-3|-
CASSETLGLSGSDTQYF
>TRBV6-1|TRBJ1-2|-
CASSEVDSFNYGYTF
>TRBV6-5|TRBJ2-2|-
CASSFQLAGDQNTGELFF
>TRBV7-8|TRBJ2-3|-
CASSLVNRPGLRTDTQYF
>TRBV6-4|TRBJ2-1|-
CASSETSGTTNEQFF
>TRBV15|TRBJ2-7|-
CATSRDSGGSGEQYF
>TRBV7-9|TRBJ1-5|medium-sized
CASSLGQSNQPQHF
>TRBV20-1|TRBJ2-7|-
CSARDLSAEQYF
>TRBV30|TRBJ1-4|-
CAWSVLPGDGGEKLFF
>TRBV5-1|TRBJ1-2|-
CASSLGQGASNYGYTF
>TRBV28|TRBJ2-7|-
CASSPQAEVYEQYF
>TRBV13|TRBJ2-1|medium-sized
CASSSGLPNEQFF
>TRBV20-1|TRBJ2-7|-
CSARVPKPRYEQYF
>TRBV20-1|TRBJ2-7|medium-sized
CSAWTGSYEQYF
>TRBV4-3|TRBJ2-7|-
CASSQDRAGGGYEQYF
>TRBV2|TRBJ2-7|-
CASSRLAGGSPYEQYF
>TRBV29-1|TRBJ2-3|-
CSVVGGATPGDTQYF
>TRBV12-3/TRBV12-4|TRBJ2-3|-
CASSPGDTQYF
>TRBV18|TRBJ2-7|-
CASSPSAGSPEQYF
>TRBV20-1|TRBJ2-5|-
CSARGDRGDVETQYF
>TRBV24-1|TRBJ2-7|-
CATSLGAFGDYEQYF
>TRBV6-2/TRBV6-3|TRBJ2-3|medium-sized
CASSYREADTQYF
>TRBV6-4|TRBJ2-1|-
CASSVTSGGLYNEQFF
>TRBV6-1|TRBJ2-7|-
CASSEREENYEQYF
>TRBV6-1|TRBJ2-7|-
CASTVAGGGDEQYF
>TRBV4-2|TRBJ2-5|-
CASSQDPGYQETQYF
>TRBV10-3|TRBJ1-1|-
CAISESQGWTEAFF
>TRBV28|TRBJ2-3|medium-sized
CASSLRDLSTDTQYF
>TRBV28|TRBJ2-7|-
CASSSPLTGYRRKYEQYF
>TRBV6-4|TRBJ1-6|-
CASSDSIDYNSPLHF
>TRBV7-2|TRBJ2-7|-
CASSLVRDGEQYF
>TRBV7-2|TRBJ2-7|-
CASSPRDSIYEQYF
>TRBV19|TRBJ1-5|-
CASSIRGNQPQHF
>TRBV6-4|TRBJ2-3|-
CASSDSTSQSDTQYF
>TRBV19|TRBJ2-2|-
CASSIEAGAGTGELFF
>TRBV6-4|TRBJ2-3|-
CASSDQVEDTQYF
>TRBV24-1|TRBJ1-1|-
CATSAGMNTEAFF
>TRBV6-2/TRBV6-3|TRBJ2-6|large
CASSYAGDAGANVLTF
>TRBV4-3|TRBJ2-5|-
CASSQDTGDGETQYF
>TRBV4-2|TRBJ1-4|-
CASSQEGPGSNEKLFF
>TRBV3-1|TRBJ2-7|-
CASSQGWGLVREQYF
>TRBV6-4|TRBJ2-2|-
CASSTKTSGDAGELFF
>TRBV7-8|TRBJ1-1|-
CASSLERGNTEAFF
>TRBV20-1|TRBJ1-5|large
CSARDSSGEYQPQHF
>TRBV6-2/TRBV6-3|TRBJ2-1|-
CASTAGFDYNEQFF
>TRBV11-3|TRBJ2-1|-
CASSFSGGEQFF
>TRBV6-1|TRBJ1-2|-
CASSEGPEYGYTF
>TRBV25-1|TRBJ2-7|-
CASSDRAGEQYF
>TRBV6-4|TRBJ2-3|medium-sized
CASSEAAGGTDTQYF
>TRBV15|TRBJ2-1|medium-sized
CATSSETGGGSNEQFF
>TRBV7-6|TRBJ2-4|-
CASSPNIEGRNIQYF
>TRBV20-1|TRBJ2-3|-
CSAKENPGLATDTQYF